This TCR beta chain was captured by sequencing in a study of blood T cell repertoires in COVID-19. Background on the study: In each case, the material was cDNA or gDNA derived from T cells, B-cell-depleted T cells, or PBMCs.

Sequencing was performed with immunoSEQ multiplex PCR; in TCRdb, only in-frame clones are kept and a portion is missing. The sample yields about 100,000 clones, approximately 92% seen once. Per germline, CDR1 SGHDT and CDR2 YYEEEE. V was shortened by 2 bases and J by 5 bases, with 19 bases between the two germline ends. The CDR3 totals 16 residues. This TCR was sampled from a young man with acute or convalescent COVID-19. J is TRBJ1-2 and V is TRBV5-6; no firm D call. Material for sequencing was peripheral blood. CDR3 sequence (DNA): TGTGCCAGCAGCTTAGTGGCCAGGCCCCTACGGTATGGCTACACCTTC. Translated, it gives CASSLVARPLRYGYTF. The whole variable domain, filled in from reference TRBV5-6 and TRBJ1-2, reads DAGVTQSPTHLIKTRGQQVTLRCSPKSGHDTVSWYQQALGQGPQFIFQYYEEEERQRGNFPDRFSGHQFPNYSSELNVNALLLGDSALYLCASSLVARPLRYGYTFGSGTRLTVV.